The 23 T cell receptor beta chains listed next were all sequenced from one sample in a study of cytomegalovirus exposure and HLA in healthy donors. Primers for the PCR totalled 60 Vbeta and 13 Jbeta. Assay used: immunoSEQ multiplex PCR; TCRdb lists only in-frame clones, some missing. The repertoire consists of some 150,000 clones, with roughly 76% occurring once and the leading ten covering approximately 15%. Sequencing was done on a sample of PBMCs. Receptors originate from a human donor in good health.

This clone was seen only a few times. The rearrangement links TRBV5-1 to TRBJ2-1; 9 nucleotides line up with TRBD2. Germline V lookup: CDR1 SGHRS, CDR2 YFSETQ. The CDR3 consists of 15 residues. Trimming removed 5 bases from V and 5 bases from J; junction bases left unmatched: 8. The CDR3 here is CASSEIAGVNNEQFF. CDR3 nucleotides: TGCGCCAGCAGTGAGATAGCGGGGGTCAACAATGAGCAGTTCTTC. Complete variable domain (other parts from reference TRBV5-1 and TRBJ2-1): KAGVTQTPRYLIKTRGQQVTLSCSPISGHRSVSWYQQTPGQGLQFLFEYFSETQRNKGNFPGRFSGRQFSNSRSEMNVSTLELGDSALYLCASSEIAGVNNEQFFGPGTRLTVL.

The CDR3 loop reads CASSYSSGAGYEQYF. The CDR3 coding sequence is TGTGCCAGCAGTTACTCGTCAGGGGCTGGGTACGAGCAGTACTTC. The chain links TRBV6-6 to TRBJ2-7; perhaps TRBD1 as D (6 bases). The V and J ends lost 0 bases and 4 bases respectively, with 13 bases between them. The CDR3 is made up of 15 amino acids. Germline CDR1 MNHNY, CDR2 SVGAGI (reference sequence).

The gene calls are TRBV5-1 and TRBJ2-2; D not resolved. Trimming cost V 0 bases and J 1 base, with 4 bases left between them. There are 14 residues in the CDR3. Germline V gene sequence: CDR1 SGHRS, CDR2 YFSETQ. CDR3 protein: CASSLVRNTGELFF. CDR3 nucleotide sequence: TGCGCCAGCAGCTTGGTGCGGAACACCGGGGAGCTGTTTTTT.

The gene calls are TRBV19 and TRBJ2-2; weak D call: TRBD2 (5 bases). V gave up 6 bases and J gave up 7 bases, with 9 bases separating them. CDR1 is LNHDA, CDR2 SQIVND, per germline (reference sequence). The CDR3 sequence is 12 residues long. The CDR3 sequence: CASSLRVGELFF. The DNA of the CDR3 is TGTGCCAGTAGCCTGCGGGTCGGGGAGCTGTTTTTT.

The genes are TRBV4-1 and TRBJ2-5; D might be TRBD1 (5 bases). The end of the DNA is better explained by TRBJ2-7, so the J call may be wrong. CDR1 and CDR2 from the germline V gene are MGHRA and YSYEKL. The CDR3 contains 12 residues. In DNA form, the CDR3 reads TGCGCCAGCAGCCAACAGGGCTACGAGCAGTACTTC. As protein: CASSQQGYEQYF.

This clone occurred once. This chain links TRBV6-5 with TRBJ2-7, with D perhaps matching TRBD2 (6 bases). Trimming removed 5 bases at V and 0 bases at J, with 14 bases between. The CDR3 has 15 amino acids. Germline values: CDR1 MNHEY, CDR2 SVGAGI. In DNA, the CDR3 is TGTGCCAGCAGTCCCCTGGAGGGCCGCTCCTACGAGCAGTACTTC. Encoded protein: CASSPLEGRSYEQYF.

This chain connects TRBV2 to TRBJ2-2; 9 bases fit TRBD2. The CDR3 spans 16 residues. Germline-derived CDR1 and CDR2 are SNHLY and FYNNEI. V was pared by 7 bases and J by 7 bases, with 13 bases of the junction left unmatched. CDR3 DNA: TGTGCCAGCATGGGGCGGGGGGGCCCAGCAGTCGGGGAGCTGTTTTTT. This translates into CASMGRGGPAVGELFF.

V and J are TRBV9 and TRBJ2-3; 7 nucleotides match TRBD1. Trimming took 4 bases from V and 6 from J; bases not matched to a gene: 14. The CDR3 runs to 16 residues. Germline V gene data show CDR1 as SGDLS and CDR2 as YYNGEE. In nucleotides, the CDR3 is TGTGCCAGCAGCTCAAGGACAGGACGTCAGACGGATACGCAGTATTTT. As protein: CASSSRTGRQTDTQYF.

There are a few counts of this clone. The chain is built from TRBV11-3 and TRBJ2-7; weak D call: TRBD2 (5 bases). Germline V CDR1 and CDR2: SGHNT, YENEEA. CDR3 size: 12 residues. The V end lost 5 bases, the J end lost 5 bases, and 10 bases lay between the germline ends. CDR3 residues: CASSPLGDEQYF. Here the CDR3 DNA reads TGTGCCAGCAGCCCCCTCGGGGACGAGCAGTACTTC.

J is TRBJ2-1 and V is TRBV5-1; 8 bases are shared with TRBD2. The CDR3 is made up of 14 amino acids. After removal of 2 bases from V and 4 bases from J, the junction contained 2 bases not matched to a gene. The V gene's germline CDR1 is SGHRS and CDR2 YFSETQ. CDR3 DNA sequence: TGCGCCAGCAGCTTCACTAGCGGATACAATGAGCAGTTCTTC. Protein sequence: CASSFTSGYNEQFF.

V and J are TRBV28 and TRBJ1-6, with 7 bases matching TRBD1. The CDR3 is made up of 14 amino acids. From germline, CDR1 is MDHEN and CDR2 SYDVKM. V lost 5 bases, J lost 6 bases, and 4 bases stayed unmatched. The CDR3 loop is CASSPDRVNSPLHF. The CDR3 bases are TGTGCCAGCAGTCCCGACAGGGTTAATTCACCCCTCCACTTT.

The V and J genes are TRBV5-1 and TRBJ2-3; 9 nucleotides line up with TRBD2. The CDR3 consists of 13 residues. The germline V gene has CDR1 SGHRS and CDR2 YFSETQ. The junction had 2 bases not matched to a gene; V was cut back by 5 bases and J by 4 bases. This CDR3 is CASSSGSSDTQYF. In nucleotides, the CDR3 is TGCGCCAGCAGTAGCGGGAGCTCAGATACGCAGTATTTT.

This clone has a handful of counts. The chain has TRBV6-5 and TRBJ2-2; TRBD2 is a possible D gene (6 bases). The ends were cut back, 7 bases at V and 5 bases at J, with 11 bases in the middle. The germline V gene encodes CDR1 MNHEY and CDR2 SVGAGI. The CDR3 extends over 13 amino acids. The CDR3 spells CASTRGGTGELFF. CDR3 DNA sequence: TGTGCCAGCACCAGAGGAGGGACCGGGGAGCTGTTTTTT.

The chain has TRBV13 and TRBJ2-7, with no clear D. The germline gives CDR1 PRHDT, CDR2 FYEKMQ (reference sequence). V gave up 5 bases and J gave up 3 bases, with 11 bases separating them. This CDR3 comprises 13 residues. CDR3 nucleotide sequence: TGTGCCAGCAGCACAGTGGGCAGCTACGAGCAGTACTTC. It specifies CASSTVGSYEQYF. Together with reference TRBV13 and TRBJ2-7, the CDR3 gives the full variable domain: AAGVIQSPRHLIKEKRETATLKCYPIPRHDTVYWYQQGPGQDPQFLISFYEKMQSDKGSIPDRFSAQQFSDYHSELNMSSLELGDSALYFCASSTVGSYEQYFGPGTRLTVT.

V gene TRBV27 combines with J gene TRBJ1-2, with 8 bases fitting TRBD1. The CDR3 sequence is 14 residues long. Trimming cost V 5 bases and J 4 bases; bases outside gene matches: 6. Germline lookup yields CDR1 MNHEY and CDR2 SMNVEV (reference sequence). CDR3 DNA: TGTGCCAGCAGTCCCCGGACAGGGTCCTATGGCTACACCTTC. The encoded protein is CASSPRTGSYGYTF.

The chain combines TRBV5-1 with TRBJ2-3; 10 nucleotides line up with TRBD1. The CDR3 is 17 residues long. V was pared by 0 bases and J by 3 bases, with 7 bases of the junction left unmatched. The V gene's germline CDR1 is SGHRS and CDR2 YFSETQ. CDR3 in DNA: TGCGCCAGCAGCTTGGGGGACAGGGGAATTTTTACAGATACGCAGTATTTT. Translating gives CASSLGDRGIFTDTQYF.

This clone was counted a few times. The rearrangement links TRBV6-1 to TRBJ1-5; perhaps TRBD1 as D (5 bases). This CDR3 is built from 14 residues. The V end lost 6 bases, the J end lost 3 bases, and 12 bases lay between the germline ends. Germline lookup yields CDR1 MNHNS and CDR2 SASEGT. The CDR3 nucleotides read TGTGCCAGCAGCCCAGACAGCGTCAATCAGCCCCAGCATTTT. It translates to CASSPDSVNQPQHF.

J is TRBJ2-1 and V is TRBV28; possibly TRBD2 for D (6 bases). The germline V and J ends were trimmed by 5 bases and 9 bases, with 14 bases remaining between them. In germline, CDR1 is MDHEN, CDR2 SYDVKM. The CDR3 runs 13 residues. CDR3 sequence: CASSDGSRGEQFF. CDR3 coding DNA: TGTGCCAGCAGTGACGGGAGTAGGGGTGAGCAGTTCTTC.

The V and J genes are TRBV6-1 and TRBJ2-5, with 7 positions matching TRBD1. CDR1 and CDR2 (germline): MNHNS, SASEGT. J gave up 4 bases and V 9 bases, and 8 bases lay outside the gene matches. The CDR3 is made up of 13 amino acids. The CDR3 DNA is TGTGCCAGTCAATGGGGACAGCGAGAGACCCAGTACTTC. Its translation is CASQWGQRETQYF.

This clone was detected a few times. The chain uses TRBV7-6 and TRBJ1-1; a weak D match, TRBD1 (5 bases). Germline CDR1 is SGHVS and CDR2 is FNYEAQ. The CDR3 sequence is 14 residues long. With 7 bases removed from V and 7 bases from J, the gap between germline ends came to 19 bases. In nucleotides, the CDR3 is TGTGCCAGCATCGACTTAAGGGGCAGGGATGAAGCTTTCTTT. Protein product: CASIDLRGRDEAFF.

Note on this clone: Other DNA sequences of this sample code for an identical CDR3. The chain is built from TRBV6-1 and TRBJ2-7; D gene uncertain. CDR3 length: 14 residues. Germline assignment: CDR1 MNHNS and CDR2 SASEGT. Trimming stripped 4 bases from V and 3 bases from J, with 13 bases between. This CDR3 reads CASSVNWALYEQYF. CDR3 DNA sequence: TGTGCCAGCAGTGTAAACTGGGCCCTCTACGAGCAGTACTTC.

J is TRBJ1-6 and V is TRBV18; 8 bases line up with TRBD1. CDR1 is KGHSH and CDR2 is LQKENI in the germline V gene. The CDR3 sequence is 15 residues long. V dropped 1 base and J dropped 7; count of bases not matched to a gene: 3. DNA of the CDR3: TGTGCCAGCTCACCACTTGGACAGGGAAATTCACCCCTCCACTTT. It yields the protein CASSPLGQGNSPLHF. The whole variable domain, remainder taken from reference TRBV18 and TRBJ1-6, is NAGVMQNPRHLVRRRGQEARLRCSPMKGHSHVYWYRQLPEEGLKFMVYLQKENIIDESGMPKERFSAEFPKEGPSILRIQQVVRGDSAAYFCASSPLGQGNSPLHFGNGTRLTVT.

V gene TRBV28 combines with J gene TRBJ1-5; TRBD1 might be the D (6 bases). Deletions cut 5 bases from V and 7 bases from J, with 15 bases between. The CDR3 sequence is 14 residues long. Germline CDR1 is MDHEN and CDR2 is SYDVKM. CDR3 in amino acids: CASSLTQGYQPQHF. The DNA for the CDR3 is TGTGCCAGCAGTCTCACTCAGGGGTACCAGCCCCAGCATTTT. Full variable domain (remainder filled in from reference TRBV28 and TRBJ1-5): DVKVTQSSRYLVKRTGEKVFLECVQDMDHENMFWYRQDPGLGLRLIYFSYDVKMKEKGDIPEGYSVSREKKERFSLILESASTNQTSMYLCASSLTQGYQPQHFGDGTRLSIL.